This TCR beta chain was identified in a study of T cell repertoires in cytomegalovirus infection. Across the whole study: Recently identified HLA-C-restricted CMV epitopes were among the peptides used. Signatures in public TCR beta sequences pointed to both CMV infection and matching HLA type. Notes on the study in general: Pooled public TCR beta family frequency picked out CMV carriers with the relevant HLA. Predominance within the ex vivo response was attributable to HLA-C-restricted CMV-specific TCR beta clonotypes.

With regard to this clonotype: Its target is not known.

TCRdb re-called the reads with MiXCR, one entry per CDR3 protein. The sample lists 370,000 or so distinct CDR3 sequences; roughly 34% were seen once. The sequence came from a human donor in good health (CMV status not recorded). Some clones in this sample may be carry-over from other donors' samples. The specimen was cultured PBMCs, collected from culture after CMV antigen stimulation.

CDR3 coding DNA: TGTGCCAGCACCATCCGCGCTAACTATGGCTACACCTTC. Encoded protein: CASTIRANYGYTF. The chain couples TRBV28 to TRBJ1-2; the D is unclear. V was shortened by 7 bases and J by 0 bases, with 9 bases between the two germline ends. The CDR3 consists of 13 residues. Germline assignment: CDR1 MDHEN and CDR2 SYDVKM.